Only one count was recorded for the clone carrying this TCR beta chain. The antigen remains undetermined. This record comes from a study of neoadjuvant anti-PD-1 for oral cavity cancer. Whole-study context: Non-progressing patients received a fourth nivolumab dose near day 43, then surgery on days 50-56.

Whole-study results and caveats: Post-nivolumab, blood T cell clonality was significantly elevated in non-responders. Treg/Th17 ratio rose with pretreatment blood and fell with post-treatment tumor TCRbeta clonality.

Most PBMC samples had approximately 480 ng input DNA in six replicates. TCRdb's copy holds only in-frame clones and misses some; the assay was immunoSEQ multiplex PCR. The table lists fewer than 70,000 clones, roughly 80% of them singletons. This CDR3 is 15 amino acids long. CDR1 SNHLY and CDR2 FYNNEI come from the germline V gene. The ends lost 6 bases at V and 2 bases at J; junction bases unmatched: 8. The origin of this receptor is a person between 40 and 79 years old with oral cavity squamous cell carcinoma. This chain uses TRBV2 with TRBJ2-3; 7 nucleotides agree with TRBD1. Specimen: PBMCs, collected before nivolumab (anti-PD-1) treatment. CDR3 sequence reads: CASRAHRGPTDTQYF. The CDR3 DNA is TGTGCCAGCAGGGCCCACAGGGGACCCACAGATACGCAGTATTTT.